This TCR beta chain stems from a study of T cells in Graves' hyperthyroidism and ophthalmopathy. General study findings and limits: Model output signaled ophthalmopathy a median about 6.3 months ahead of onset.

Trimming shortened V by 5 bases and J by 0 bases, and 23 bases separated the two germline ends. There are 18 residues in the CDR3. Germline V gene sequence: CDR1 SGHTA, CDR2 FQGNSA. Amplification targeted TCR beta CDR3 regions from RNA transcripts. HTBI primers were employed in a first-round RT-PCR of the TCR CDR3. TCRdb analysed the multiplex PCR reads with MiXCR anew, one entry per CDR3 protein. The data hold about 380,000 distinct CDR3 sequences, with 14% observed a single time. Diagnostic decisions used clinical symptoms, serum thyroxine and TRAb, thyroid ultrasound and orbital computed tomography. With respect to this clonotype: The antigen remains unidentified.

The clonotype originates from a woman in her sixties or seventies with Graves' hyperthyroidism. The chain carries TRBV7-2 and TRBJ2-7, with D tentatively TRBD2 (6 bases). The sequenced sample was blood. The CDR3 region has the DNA TGTGCCAGCAGCCCTAGGAGGGTTAGCGCATGGGGCTCCTACGAGCAGTACTTC. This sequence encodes CASSPRRVSAWGSYEQYF.